This TCR beta chain was documented in a study of blood T cell repertoires in COVID-19. As for the study in general: Donors in the United States, Italy and Spain gave samples during acute or convalescent COVID-19. From T cells, B-cell-depleted T cells, or PBMCs came the material, which was cDNA or gDNA.

This CDR3 contains 16 residues. Per the germline V gene, CDR1 is SGHAT and CDR2 is FQNNGV. The germline V and J ends were trimmed by 1 base and 6 bases, with 16 bases remaining between them. In the original workflow: Reference gene primers were amplified, and this amplification served to estimate nucleated cell counts. Using immunoSEQ multiplex PCR, the repertoire was profiled, and TCRdb retains in-frame clones only, with some absent. V and J calls plus clone size are reproduced from that table; the DNA served to infer D and trimming. The repertoire has under 85,000 clones, roughly four fifths of them found once; the top ten carry over 8.5%.

Material: peripheral blood. The TCR comes from a man aged 45-60 years with acute or convalescent COVID-19. V gene TRBV11-2 combines with J gene TRBJ1-5; tentative D call: TRBD1 (5 bases). CDR3 coding DNA: TGTGCCAGCAGCTTAGGACAGTTTAGCGGAACTCAGCCCCAGCATTTT. Its protein product is CASSLGQFSGTQPQHF.